This TCR beta chain is from a study of cytomegalovirus exposure and HLA in healthy donors. Turning to the study itself: Counted in an early data release were approximately 85 million unique TCRs from HLA-typed donors. Study-level findings and limits: CMV serostatus was the sole immune exposure data available. The study assumed roughly uniform donor sequencing depth for presence/absence analyses. A later analysis reported that several of the most significant clusters appeared to be linked to common viral pathogens, among them Epstein-Barr virus.

Amplification used 60 Vbeta primers and 13 Jbeta primers. Generated by immunoSEQ multiplex PCR, the TCRdb table keeps only in-frame clones and is missing some. The table includes about 130,000 clones, around 70% detected once. Note on this clone: No antigen is known for it.

Trimming cost V 10 bases and J 4 bases; bases outside gene matches: 6. The CDR3 totals 12 residues. CDR1 and CDR2 (germline): MDHEN, SYDVKM. This sequence was found in a man aged 40-49 years in good health and CMV-seropositive. Sequencing used PBMCs. The chain couples TRBV28 to TRBJ1-2; the match to TRBD1 covers 7 bases. The CDR3 DNA sequence: TGTGCCATCCAGACAGGGACCTATGGCTACACCTTC. This translates into CAIQTGTYGYTF.